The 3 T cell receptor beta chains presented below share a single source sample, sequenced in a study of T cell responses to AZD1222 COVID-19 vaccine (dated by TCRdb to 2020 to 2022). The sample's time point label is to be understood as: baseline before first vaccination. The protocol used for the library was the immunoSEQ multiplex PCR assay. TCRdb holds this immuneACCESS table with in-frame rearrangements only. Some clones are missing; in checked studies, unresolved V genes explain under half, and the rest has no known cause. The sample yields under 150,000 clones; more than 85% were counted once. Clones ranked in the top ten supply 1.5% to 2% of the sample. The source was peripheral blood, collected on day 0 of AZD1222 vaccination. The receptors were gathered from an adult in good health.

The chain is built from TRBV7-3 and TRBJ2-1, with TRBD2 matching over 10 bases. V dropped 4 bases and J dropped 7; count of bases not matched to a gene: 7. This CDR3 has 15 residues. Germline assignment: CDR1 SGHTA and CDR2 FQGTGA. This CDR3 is CASSSGLAVRNEQFF. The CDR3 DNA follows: TGTGCCAGCAGCTCCGGACTAGCGGTGAGGAATGAGCAGTTCTTC.

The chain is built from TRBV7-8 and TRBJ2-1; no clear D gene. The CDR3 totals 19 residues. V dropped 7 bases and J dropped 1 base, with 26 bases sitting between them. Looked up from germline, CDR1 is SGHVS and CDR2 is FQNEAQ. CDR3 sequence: CASKPSRTPTRASYNEQFF. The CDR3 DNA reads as TGTGCCAGCAAGCCGAGTCGTACCCCAACCCGAGCGTCCTACAATGAGCAGTTCTTC.

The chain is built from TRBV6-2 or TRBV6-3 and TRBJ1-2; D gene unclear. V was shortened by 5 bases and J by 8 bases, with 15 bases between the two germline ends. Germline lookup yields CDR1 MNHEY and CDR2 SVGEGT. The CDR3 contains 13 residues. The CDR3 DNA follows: TGTGCCAGCAGTCCCGGGGTACCCCTCGGCTACACCTTC. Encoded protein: CASSPGVPLGYTF.